The clone carrying this TCR beta chain came up many times. Time point indicated: newly diagnosed GD, antithyroid drugs for less than 3 months. There was RNA extracted from PBMCs, and the TCR library was made from it. This sample is drawn from a study of regulatory T cells in long-lasting Graves disease. Germline V lookup: CDR1 SGHNT, CDR2 YENEEA. V lost 5 bases to trimming and J lost 3 bases, with 13 bases between them. The CDR3 is 14 amino acids. In building TCR beta libraries, iRepertoire HTBI primers were used together with Arm-PCR of CDR3 regions. TCRdb recomputed calls from the multiplex PCR reads with MiXCR, one row per CDR3 protein. The sample records hundreds of thousands of distinct CDR3 sequences, approximately 16% being singletons. These data also featured in a second study, about T cells in Graves' hyperthyroidism and ophthalmopathy.

Source: peripheral blood mononuclear cells (PBMCs), taken at new diagnosis, from a patient treated with antithyroid drugs. The clonotype was recovered from a woman aged 40-60 years with Graves disease. The V gene is TRBV11-3, the J gene TRBJ1-2; tentatively, D is TRBD1 (5 bases). The CDR3: CASSLGGSDYGYTF. The CDR3 DNA reads as TGTGCCAGCAGCCTCGGGGGGTCGGACTATGGCTACACCTTC.